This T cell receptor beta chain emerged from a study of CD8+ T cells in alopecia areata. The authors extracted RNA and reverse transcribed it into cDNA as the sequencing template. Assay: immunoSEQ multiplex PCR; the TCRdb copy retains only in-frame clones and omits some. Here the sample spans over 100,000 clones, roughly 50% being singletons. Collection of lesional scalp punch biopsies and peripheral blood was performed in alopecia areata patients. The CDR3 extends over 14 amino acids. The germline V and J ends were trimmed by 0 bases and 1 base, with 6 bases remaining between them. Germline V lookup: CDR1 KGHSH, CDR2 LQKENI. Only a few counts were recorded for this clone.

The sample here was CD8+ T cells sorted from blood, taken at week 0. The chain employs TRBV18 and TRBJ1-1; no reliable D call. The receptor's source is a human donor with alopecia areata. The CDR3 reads CASSPPTRNTEAFF. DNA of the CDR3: TGTGCCAGCTCACCACCGACACGGAACACTGAAGCTTTCTTT.